This TCR beta chain was documented in a study of blood T cell repertoires in COVID-19. In the study overall: The study drew acute and convalescent COVID-19 samples from the United States, Italy and Spain.

The CDR3 extends over 13 amino acids. V lost 5 bases, J lost 0 bases, and 8 bases lay in between. CDR1 and CDR2 (germline): SQVTM, ANQGSEA. In the original workflow: Amplifying reference gene primers gave estimates of nucleated cell counts. TCRdb's table, derived via immunoSEQ multiplex PCR, lists solely in-frame clones and lacks some. V and J calls and clone size are those listed in that table; D and trimming were worked out from the DNA. In the table there are some 100,000 clones, about nine tenths of which are singletons. Sequences were obtained from peripheral blood. The V gene is TRBV29-1, the J gene TRBJ1-3; D may be TRBD1 (6 bases). This TCR came from a man aged 55 to 70 with acute or convalescent COVID-19. This CDR3 is CSVTQGSGNTIYF. Here the CDR3 DNA reads TGCAGCGTTACACAGGGCTCTGGAAACACCATATATTTT.